This TCR beta chain was profiled in a study of CD8 T cells in Susac syndrome. The authors reverse transcribed roughly 0.5 to 1 ug RNA with random hexamers. The TCR beta CDR3 was amplified by immunoSEQ multiplex PCR across 54 Vbeta, 13 Jbeta. A single record per CDR3 protein comes from TCRdb applying MiXCR to the immunoSEQ multiplex PCR reads. The sample yields 200,000 or so distinct CDR3 sequences, about 95% seen once. Deletions cut 7 bases from V and 3 bases from J, with 18 bases between. The CDR3 sequence is 14 residues long. The germline V gene has CDR1 SQVTM and CDR2 ANQGSEA. The multiple sclerosis controls were treatment-naive patients, and their relapsing-remitting disease was stable or active. Negative magnetic isolation gave CD8+ and CD4+ cells; FACS enriched CD8+ TEMRA.

Input material: CD4+ T cells from PBMCs. This chain links TRBV29-1 with TRBJ1-1; weak D call: TRBD1 (5 bases). This clonotype originated in a human donor with multiple sclerosis. For the CDR3, the DNA is TGCAGCGCCCGAAGGGGAGTCGGTGACACTGAAGCTTTCTTT. Encoded protein: CSARRGVGDTEAFF.